Presented here are 21 T cell receptor beta chains from one specimen sequenced in a study of T-cell memory formation after mild COVID-19. TCRdb itself ran the 5' RACE reads through MiXCR, one entry per CDR3 protein. The sample includes 300,000 to 350,000 distinct CDR3 sequences, roughly 19% of them seen just once. The sample comprised PBMCs or a T cell subset sorted from them (not recorded which). Receptors originate from a man aged 18 to 29 who had mild COVID-19 (a few samples of this study predate the infection). Cell type and time point are not known.

V gene TRBV6-6 combines with J gene TRBJ2-7, with D perhaps given as TRBD1 or TRBD2 (5 bases each). From germline, CDR1 is MNHNY and CDR2 SVGAGI (reference sequence). The V gene lost 9 bases and the J gene lost 5 bases, with 14 bases spanning the gap. This CDR3 is built from 12 residues. CDR3 nucleotide sequence: TGTGCCAGTGGATTTGGGGACCACGAGCAGTACGTC. It specifies CASGFGDHEQYV.

The sample holds a few counts of this clonotype. The genes are TRBV6-1 and TRBJ1-5, with a weak D call TRBD1 (5 bases). The germline V gene encodes CDR1 MNHNS and CDR2 SASEGT. Trimming shortened V by 2 bases and J by 9 bases, and 20 bases separated the two germline ends. CDR3 length equals 16 residues. The CDR3: CASSETGTAWFWPQHF. The DNA for the CDR3 is TGTGCCAGCAGTGAAACCGGGACGGCATGGTTTTGGCCCCAGCATTTT.

This clonotype was detected a few times. V usage is TRBV27 and J usage is TRBJ2-3; TRBD1 matches at 10 bases. V was pared by 7 bases and J by 5 bases, with 12 bases of the junction left unmatched. Germline V gene lookup returns CDR1 MNHEY and CDR2 SMNVEV (reference sequence). CDR3 length equals 16 residues. The CDR3 is CASTGTGTGDLDTQYF. The CDR3 DNA sequence: TGTGCCAGCACAGGGACCGGGACAGGGGATTTAGATACGCAGTATTTT.

The chain recombines TRBV29-1 with TRBJ1-1, with D unresolved. Between the trimmed V and J ends, which lost 4 bases and 0 bases, there was a span of 9 bases. Germline V gives CDR1 SQVTM, CDR2 ANQGSEA. The CDR3 sequence is 13 residues long. CDR3 amino acids: CSVVGRLNTEAFF. The CDR3 DNA sequence: TGCAGCGTTGTAGGCCGATTGAACACTGAAGCTTTCTTT.

This clonotype came up a few times. The chain has TRBV10-3 and TRBJ1-2; D is possibly TRBD1 (5 bases). V was shortened by 5 bases and J by 2 bases, with 9 bases between the two germline ends. The CDR3 spans 13 residues. Germline loops: CDR1 ENHRY, CDR2 SYGVKD. The CDR3 region has the DNA TGTGCCATCAGTCGGGACGGAAACTATGGCTACACCTTC. Its protein product is CAISRDGNYGYTF.

V usage is TRBV7-3 and J usage is TRBJ2-1; 7 bases are a match to TRBD1. There are 12 residues in the CDR3. From germline, CDR1 is SGHTA and CDR2 FQGTGA. The V segment lost 5 bases and the J segment 9 bases; nucleotides outside the gene matches: 4. The CDR3 region is CASSLWDSEQFF. The CDR3 nucleotides read TGTGCCAGCAGCCTTTGGGACAGTGAGCAGTTCTTC.

The CDR3 DNA sequence: TGTGCCAGCAGCTGGAGAAGTGGGACAGCCTCCTACAATGAGCAGTTCTTC. Translation gives CASSWRSGTASYNEQFF. The chain couples TRBV7-2 to TRBJ2-1; 7 bases align to TRBD1. The J segment lost 0 bases and the V segment lost 4 bases, leaving 9 bases of the junction unmatched. This CDR3 contains 17 residues. Per germline, CDR1 SGHTA and CDR2 FQGNSA. The full variable domain, in which reference TRBV7-2 and TRBJ2-1 provide the parts outside the CDR3, is GAGVSQSPSNKVTEKGKDVELRCDPISGHTALYWYRQSLGQGLEFLIYFQGNSAPDKSGLPSDRFSAERTGGSVSTLTIQRTQQEDSAVYLCASSWRSGTASYNEQFFGPGTRLTVL.

The chain is built from TRBV27 and TRBJ2-7; the D call may be TRBD1 or TRBD2 (5 bases each). The germline V gene encodes CDR1 MNHEY and CDR2 SMNVEV (reference sequence). The V gene lost 3 bases and the J gene lost 0 bases, with 18 bases spanning the gap. The CDR3 contains 17 residues. In DNA, the CDR3 is TGTGCCAGCAGTTTCCGCCCCCGGGACGCAAGCTCCTACGAGCAGTACTTC. Its translation is CASSFRPRDASSYEQYF.

The CDR3 region is CASSIVGYGYTF. The CDR3, as DNA: TGTGCCAGTAGTATCGTAGGCTATGGCTACACCTTC. The chain employs TRBV19 and TRBJ1-2; D is uncertain. V dropped 3 bases and J dropped 4 bases, with 6 bases sitting between them. CDR1 is LNHDA, CDR2 SQIVND, per germline (reference sequence). This CDR3 spans 12 amino acids.

A few counts support this clonotype. The chain links TRBV9 to TRBJ2-3, with unresolved D. The CDR3 has 13 residues. The V end lost 5 bases, the J end lost 3 bases, and 10 bases lay between the germline ends. Per germline, CDR1 SGDLS and CDR2 YYNGEE. Written as DNA, the CDR3 is TGTGCCAGCAGTCCTGTCCCGACAGATACGCAGTATTTT. Its protein product is CASSPVPTDTQYF.

This clonotype appeared a few times. The rearrangement links TRBV5-4 to TRBJ2-5, with D perhaps matching TRBD1 (5 bases). Trimming took 2 bases from V and 3 from J, leaving 11 bases between them. CDR1 and CDR2 (germline): SGHNT, YYREEE (reference sequence). This CDR3 has 14 amino acids. The DNA for the CDR3 is TGTGCCAGCAGCTTTGGGCAGGGTGAAGAGACCCAGTACTTC. It codes for CASSFGQGEETQYF.

The CDR3 reads CASSPGWTKSNQPQHF. For the CDR3, the DNA is TGTGCCAGCTCACCAGGCTGGACAAAAAGCAATCAGCCCCAGCATTTT. This sequence joins TRBV18 and TRBJ1-5; weak D call: TRBD1 (5 bases). The CDR3 length is 16 residues. The germline V gene has CDR1 KGHSH and CDR2 LQKENI. Trimming removed 2 bases at V and 1 base at J, with 12 bases between. Using reference TRBV18 and TRBJ1-5 for the parts outside the CDR3, the full variable domain is NAGVMQNPRHLVRRRGQEARLRCSPMKGHSHVYWYRQLPEEGLKFMVYLQKENIIDESGMPKERFSAEFPKEGPSILRIQQVVRGDSAAYFCASSPGWTKSNQPQHFGDGTRLSIL.

This clonotype was seen a handful of times. The chain combines TRBV5-1 with TRBJ1-1, with D tentatively TRBD1 (5 bases). V was shortened by 7 bases and J by 1 base, with 17 bases between the two germline ends. CDR3 length equals 15 residues. The germline V gene has CDR1 SGHRS and CDR2 YFSETQ. The DNA of the CDR3 is TGCGCCAGCGGTAGGACGGGGAGGGGGAACACTGAAGCTTTCTTT. The encoded protein is CASGRTGRGNTEAFF. The whole variable domain, filled in from reference TRBV5-1 and TRBJ1-1, reads KAGVTQTPRYLIKTRGQQVTLSCSPISGHRSVSWYQQTPGQGLQFLFEYFSETQRNKGNFPGRFSGRQFSNSRSEMNVSTLELGDSALYLCASGRTGRGNTEAFFGQGTRLTVV.

The V and J genes are TRBV6-2 or TRBV6-3 and TRBJ2-3; TRBD1 might be the D (6 bases). The CDR3 loop spans 14 amino acids. The germline V gene encodes CDR1 MNHEY and CDR2 SVGEGT. Trimming pared 7 bases from V and 0 bases from J, leaving 11 bases between. CDR3 nucleotides: TGTGCCAGCACCGGGACAACCAGCACAGATACGCAGTATTTT. Amino acid sequence: CASTGTTSTDTQYF.

This clonotype appeared a few times. This chain connects TRBV12-3 or TRBV12-4 to TRBJ2-5; no firm D call. The CDR3 length is 13 residues. The V end was cut by 3 bases, the J end by 2 bases, with 7 bases between. Here the CDR3 DNA reads TGTGCCAGCAGTTTCTCAGTTCAAGAGACCCAGTACTTC. Amino acids: CASSFSVQETQYF.

The table lists this clonotype with a few counts. CDR3 sequence (DNA): TGCGCCAGCAGCACTGATGCGGCAGCGAACACTGAAGCTTTCTTT. Amino acid sequence: CASSTDAAANTEAFF. This chain links TRBV4-1 with TRBJ1-1; no firm D call. V dropped 5 bases and J dropped 1 base, with 14 bases sitting between them. Looked up from germline, CDR1 is MGHRA and CDR2 is YSYEKL. The CDR3 covers 15 residues.

The chain recombines TRBV7-3 with TRBJ2-3; 8 bases map to TRBD2. V dropped 8 bases and J dropped 4; count of bases not matched to a gene: 5. CDR1 is SGHTA, CDR2 FQGTGA, per germline. CDR3 length equals 13 residues. The CDR3 coding sequence is TGTGCCAGCGCGACCGGGGGGGCAGATACGCAGTATTTT. This encodes CASATGGADTQYF.

V is TRBV2 and J is TRBJ2-7, with D maybe TRBD1 (6 bases). This CDR3 is built from 13 residues. The germline V and J ends were trimmed by 8 bases and 0 bases, with 11 bases remaining between them. Germline V gene lookup returns CDR1 SNHLY and CDR2 FYNNEI. The CDR3 here is CASADRRSYEQYV. The CDR3 nucleotides read TGTGCCAGCGCAGACAGGCGCTCCTACGAGCAGTACGTC.

This clonotype was seen ten or more times. This chain connects TRBV28 to TRBJ1-1; D unclear. The ends were cut back, 3 bases at V and 10 bases at J, with 15 bases in the middle. In germline, CDR1 is MDHEN, CDR2 SYDVKM. CDR3 length equals 13 residues. CDR3 in amino acids: CASSFDGIWGAFF. CDR3 DNA sequence: TGTGCCAGCAGTTTTGACGGCATTTGGGGAGCTTTCTTT.

This clonotype occurred a few times. The V call is TRBV15, the J call TRBJ2-5; TRBD2 might be the D (6 bases). The CDR3 loop spans 16 amino acids. The germline V gene encodes CDR1 LNHNV and CDR2 YYDKDF (reference sequence). V was cut by 0 bases and J by 6 bases, with 17 bases left in between. CDR3 nucleotide sequence: TGTGCCACCAGCAGAGATAATTCGGCGGGGCAACAGACCCAGTACTTC. Translation: CATSRDNSAGQQTQYF.

This clonotype has a handful of counts. V gene TRBV21-1 combines with J gene TRBJ2-1; TRBD2, the table's D call, lacks a check against the DNA. TRBV21-1 is tagged as a pseudogene. This CDR3 has 16 residues. Here the CDR3 DNA reads TGTGCCAGCAGCAAAGAGGTAGGGCAGGTTTACAATGAGCAGTTCTTC. This codes for CASSKEVGQVYNEQFF.